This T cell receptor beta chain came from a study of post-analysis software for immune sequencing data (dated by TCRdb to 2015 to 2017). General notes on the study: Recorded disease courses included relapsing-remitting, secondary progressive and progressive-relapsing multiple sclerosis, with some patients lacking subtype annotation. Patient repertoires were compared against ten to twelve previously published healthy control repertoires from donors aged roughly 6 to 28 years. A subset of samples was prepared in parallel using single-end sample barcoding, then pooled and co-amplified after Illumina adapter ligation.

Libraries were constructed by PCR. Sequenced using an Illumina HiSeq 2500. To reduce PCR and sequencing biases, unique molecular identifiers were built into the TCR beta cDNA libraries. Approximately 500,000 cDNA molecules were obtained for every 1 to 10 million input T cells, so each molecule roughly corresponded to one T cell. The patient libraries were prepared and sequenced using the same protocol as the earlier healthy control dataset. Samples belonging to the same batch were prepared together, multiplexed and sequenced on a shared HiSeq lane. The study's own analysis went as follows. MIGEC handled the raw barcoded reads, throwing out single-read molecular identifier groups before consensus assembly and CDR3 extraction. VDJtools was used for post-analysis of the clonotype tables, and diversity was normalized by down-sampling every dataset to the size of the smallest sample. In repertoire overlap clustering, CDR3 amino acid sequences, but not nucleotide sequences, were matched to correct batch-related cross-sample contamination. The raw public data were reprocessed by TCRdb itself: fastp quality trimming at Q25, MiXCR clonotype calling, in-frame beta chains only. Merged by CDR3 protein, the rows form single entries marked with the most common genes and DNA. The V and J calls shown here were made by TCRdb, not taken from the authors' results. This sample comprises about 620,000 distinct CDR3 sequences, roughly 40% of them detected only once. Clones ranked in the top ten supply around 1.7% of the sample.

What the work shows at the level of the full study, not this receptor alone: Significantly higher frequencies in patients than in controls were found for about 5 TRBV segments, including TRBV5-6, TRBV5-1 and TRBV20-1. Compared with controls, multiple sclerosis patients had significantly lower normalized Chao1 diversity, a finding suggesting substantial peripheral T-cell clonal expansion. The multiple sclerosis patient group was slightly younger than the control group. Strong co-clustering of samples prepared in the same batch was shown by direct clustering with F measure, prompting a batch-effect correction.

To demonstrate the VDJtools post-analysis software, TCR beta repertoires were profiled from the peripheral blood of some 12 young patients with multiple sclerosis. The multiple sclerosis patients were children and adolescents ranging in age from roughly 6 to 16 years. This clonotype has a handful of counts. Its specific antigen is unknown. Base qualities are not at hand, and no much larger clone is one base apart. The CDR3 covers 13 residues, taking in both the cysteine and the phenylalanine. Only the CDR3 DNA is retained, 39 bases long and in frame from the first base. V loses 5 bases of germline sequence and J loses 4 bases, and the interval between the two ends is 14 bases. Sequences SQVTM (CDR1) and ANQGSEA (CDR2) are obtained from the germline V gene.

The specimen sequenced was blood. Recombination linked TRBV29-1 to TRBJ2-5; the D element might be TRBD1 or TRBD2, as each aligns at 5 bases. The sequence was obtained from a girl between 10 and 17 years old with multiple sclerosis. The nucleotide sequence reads TGCAGCGTTCCCCAGGGCGCGGGAGAGACCCAGTACTTC. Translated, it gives CSVPQGAGETQYF.